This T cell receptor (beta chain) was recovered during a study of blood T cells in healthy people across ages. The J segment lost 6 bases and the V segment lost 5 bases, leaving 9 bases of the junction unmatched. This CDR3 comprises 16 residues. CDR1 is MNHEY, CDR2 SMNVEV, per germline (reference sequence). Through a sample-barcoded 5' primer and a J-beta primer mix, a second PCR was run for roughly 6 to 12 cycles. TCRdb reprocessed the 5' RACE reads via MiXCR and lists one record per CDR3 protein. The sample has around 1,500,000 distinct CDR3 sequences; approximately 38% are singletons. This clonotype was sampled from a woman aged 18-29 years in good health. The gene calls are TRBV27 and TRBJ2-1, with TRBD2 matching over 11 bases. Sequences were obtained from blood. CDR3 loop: CASSRTSGFVFNEQFF. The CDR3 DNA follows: TGTGCCAGCAGTAGGACTAGCGGGTTCGTTTTCAATGAGCAGTTCTTC.